This T cell receptor (beta chain) appears in the sequencing data of a study of OX40 agonist ivuxolimab in advanced cancers. Study summary: Patients received intravenous ivuxolimab every 2 weeks at 0.01 to 10 mg/kg.

As to this clone: Its cognate antigen is unknown.

Findings and limits, study-wide: Also present in some nonresponders was a low level of normalized T-cell clonal expansion.

Sequenced by immunoSEQ multiplex PCR; TCRdb stores in-frame clones only, minus some. The table records more than 95,000 clones, roughly 90% of them present only once. CDR3 size: 15 residues. Germline CDR1 LNHDA, CDR2 SQIVND (reference sequence). V was trimmed by 0 bases and J by 11 bases, leaving 14 bases between them. The V and J genes are TRBV19 and TRBJ1-6; D call uncertain. The receptor's source is an adult with an advanced solid tumor such as melanoma, head and neck, liver or kidney cancer. Material: CD4+ or CD8+ T cells sorted from blood, obtained in a trial of the OX40 agonist ivuxolimab. The CDR3 reads CASSIERGSRTPLHF. In DNA form, the CDR3 reads TGTGCCAGTAGTATAGAAAGAGGGTCTAGGACACCCCTCCACTTT.